This T cell receptor beta chain stems from a study of T cell responses to AZD1222 COVID-19 vaccine. General study findings and limits: Distributed over spike, vaccine-associated CD4 TCRs predominated at 160-218 and 743-854. Once two AZD1222 doses were given, Spike-specific TCR breadth and depth went up. Epitopes outside B.1.351 and B.1.1.7 mutated regions reportedly drew nearly half of spike TCRs.

The assay was immunoSEQ multiplex PCR, and TCRdb's table has in-frame clones only and misses some. This table holds around 130,000 clones, more than 75% found once. Notes on this clone: Its specificity is not known.

Looked up from germline, CDR1 is SQVTM and CDR2 is ANQGSEA. Trimming took 1 base from V and 3 from J, leaving 10 bases between them. This CDR3 spans 13 amino acids. This receptor was identified in an adult who received the AZD1222 COVID-19 vaccine. The J gene is TRBJ2-7, the V gene TRBV29-1; D is unresolved. The source material was peripheral blood, sampled 28 days after the second AZD1222 dose. The CDR3 loop reads CSVEGLADYEQYF. As DNA, the CDR3 is TGCAGCGTTGAAGGTCTGGCAGACTACGAGCAGTACTTC.